This T cell receptor beta chain was recorded in a study of cytomegalovirus exposure and HLA in healthy donors (TCRdb year 2017). General notes on the study: In an earlier analysis of 587 of the donors, under 300 Gb of sequence data and some 120 million unique TCR beta sequences from 150 million to 200 million T cells were reported. The number of donors typed differed by locus, with roughly 629-640 for A, B, C, DRB1 and DQB1, roughly 520 for DQA1, about 610 for DPA1, and 450 to 480 for DPB1. The study aimed to test whether cataloging public T cell receptors could reveal signatures of past pathogen exposure. An earlier analysis of roughly 580 of the donors used high-throughput TCR beta sequencing to judge whether each TCR beta V gene segment behaved as functional or pseudogenic. Across around 400 genotyped donors of the cohort, an average of about 250,000 unique TCR beta nucleotide sequences per donor were sequenced, and approximately 17% of those sequences were non-productive. Four or five DR-DQ haplotypes were handled as single units for association and clustering because linkage in the cohort was strong. A separate validation cohort of roughly 130 different subjects was used in addition to the 666-subject first cohort. Of the approximately 400 genotyped donors, approximately 82% fell in the genetic ancestry cluster associated with self-reported Caucasian donors. Rather than using new phenotypic data, the later analysis identified candidate immune exposures from TCR beta sequences and from how often those sequences occurred across donors. The study combined high-throughput TCR immunosequencing, statistical association of individual TCRs with disease status, and machine learning to predict cytomegalovirus infection status. Both class I and class II loci were covered by HLA typing, at four-digit resolution. Donor age, sex, ethnicity and CMV serostatus were collected together with the repertoire data. An early release that covered fewer than 800 HLA-typed donors contained around 300 gigabases of sequencing data and 65 million to 100 million unique TCR sequences. A later analysis re-analyzed previously published TCR beta repertoires from about 600 donors and added high-resolution HLA genotyping to study TCR occurrence patterns. Genome-wide SNP genotypes for about 55% of the 666 donors were used in a later genetic analysis, which treated that subset as a discovery cohort. The study used immunosequencing to profile the T cell repertoires of 600 to 850 subjects and linked those repertoires to cytomegalovirus serostatus. All discovery cohort repertoires had been generated on a single sequencing platform.

There are 18 amino acids in the CDR3, from cysteine to phenylalanine inclusive. The DNA shown is the 54-base CDR3, in frame from base 1. CDR1 SGDLS and CDR2 YYNGEE are derived from the germline V gene. Trimming takes 1 base off V and 5 bases off J; junction bases not matched to a gene: 12. On this clone: What this receptor recognizes is not known. Nothing much larger sits one base from this clone, and base qualities are not available.

The paper as a whole reports these results and caveats: Because some donors lacked HLA typing at each locus, the association tests relied only on the typed subset. Most TCR sequences were observed very rarely across donors, whereas some public TCRs were present in many individuals. A later analysis found that HLA-associated TCR beta chains were more clonally expanded and had lower generation probabilities than equally common non-associated chains. Roughly uniform sequencing depth across donors was assumed in presence/absence analyses, although this assumption may not hold. A later genetic analysis associated a missense DCLRE1C variant with V-gene and J-gene trimming of TCR beta chains, and an independent cohort replicated the association. Compared with the roughly 670-donor mean, donors in an Asian-associated ancestry cluster had fewer N-insertions in productive TCRs, according to a later genetic analysis. Most CMV-associated TCR beta chains appeared to be HLA-restricted in a later analysis, and the HLA associations seemed to be driven largely by CMV exposure. Fewer than 20 rarely observed V segments, including chromosome 9 orphons, were excluded from the earlier analysis of about 600 of the donors because counts were too low. For the cohort, immune exposure information was limited to CMV serostatus. Some IMGT-functional V segments, including TRBV6-2 and TRBV6-3, could not be distinguished by the 87-base-pair reads and were therefore excluded. When HLA alleles, especially DR and DQ, strongly co-occurred, TCR associations were difficult to assign to individual alleles. At a false discovery rate of 0.05, a later analysis linked under 20,000 TCR beta sequences to specific HLA alleles. In an earlier analysis of some 500 of the donors, most TCR beta V segments appeared in productive rearrangements about 87% or about 30% of the time, broadly matching IMGT annotations. The cohort was sequenced for TCR beta chains only, and without alpha or paired-chain data the features that could be detected were limited. In a later analysis, TCR association rates were found to vary across HLA loci, with the most associated TCRs seen for DRB1 alleles and the fewest for HLA-C alleles. Several of the top co-occurrence clusters appeared to be linked to parvovirus B19, influenza, CMV and Epstein-Barr virus, according to a later analysis. The classifier was reported to diagnose cytomegalovirus status with high specificity and sensitivity in both the original and validation cohorts. The study gave a list of about 170 TCR beta chains associated with cytomegalovirus. A group of highly shared sequence variants was considered likely to be a technical artifact of the sequencing pipeline. According to the authors, the approach could potentially be generalized to other disease states and immunological phenotypes. In vitro tests confirmed that three of the cytomegalovirus-associated TCR beta chains recognize cytomegalovirus antigens. Correlated functional status among segregating V segments might reflect linkage disequilibrium, but an unknown experimental factor could not be ruled out. A further reported finding was that TCR beta sequences accurately predicted the HLA-A and HLA-B alleles for most subjects in the first cohort.

Libraries were built with the immunoSEQ multiplex PCR assay. For the multiplex PCR, a mixture combining 60 forward primers for TCR Vbeta segments and 13 reverse primers for TCR Jbeta segments was used. A multiplex PCR assay on genomic DNA amplified the CDR3 region of rearranged TCR beta genes. On the Illumina HiSeq System, the amplified TCR beta libraries were sequenced as 87-base-pair reads. Concerning the study's data processing: A later analysis counted about 76 million unique TCR beta chains across the 500 to 850 repertoires, and around 9.9 million of these chains were shared by at least two donors. Raw reads were error-corrected and collapsed into unique sequences by a nearest-neighbor algorithm in which closely related sequences were merged to remove PCR and sequencing errors. To assign V, D and J gene segments, CDR3 sequences were aligned to IMGT reference sequences. For a sequence to be retained, a match of at least six nucleotides was required to both a V gene segment and a J gene segment. A rearrangement was called productive if the CDR3 had no stop codons and remained in frame with V and J, and every other rearrangement was called non-productive. Following IMGT convention, CDR3 was defined as the stretch from the second conserved V-encoded cysteine to the conserved J-encoded phenylalanine. Sequences without an unambiguous match to a single V gene segment were excluded from the earlier analysis of a few hundred of the donors. In an earlier analysis of several hundred of the donors, V segments were called functional above 56.7% productive rearrangements and were called segregating when the between-donor standard deviation exceeded 5%. A statistical classification framework was built for diagnosing cytomegalovirus status from the catalog of TCR beta chain sequences. In a later analysis, V and J genes were assigned by comparing TCR nucleotide sequences against IMGT/GENE-DB human TR gene sequences. Using the TCRdist pipeline, a later analysis assigned CDR3 sequences along with most-parsimonious VDJ recombination scenarios. In a later analysis, every TCR beta chain was defined by the combination of its CDR3 amino acid sequence and its V-gene family, and reads without a unique V-gene family were dropped. As a way to deal with suspected cross-contamination and a sequencing artifact, a later analysis dropped over 550 nucleotide sequences that were highly shared and had low generation probability. A later analysis calculated a clonal expansion index for each public chain from normalized within-repertoire ranks of inferred template counts. Generation probabilities in a later analysis came from a VDJ recombination model fitted to out-of-frame rearrangements, and those results were checked against IGoR. In a later analysis, hypergeometric tests were used to score TCR-TCR, TCR-HLA and TCR-CMV co-occurrence, with a repertoire-size bias correction applied to TCR pairs. To estimate false discovery rates, a later analysis permuted the HLA or CMV assignments 20 times. In a later analysis, co-occurring TCRs were grouped using DBSCAN, and TCRdist sequence similarity was added for clustering within HLA-allele-positive subsets. Co-occurrence clustering excluded repertoires with fewer than 30,000 or more than 120,000 public chains, plus five with anomalous nucleotide sharing. TCRdb holds this immuneACCESS table with in-frame rearrangements only. Some clones are missing; in checked studies, unresolved V genes explain under half, and the rest has no known cause. V and J calls and clone size follow that table, whereas D and trimming were derived from the DNA. The sample table records 100,000 to 150,000 clones; roughly 72% of these occur just once. 6% to 8% of the sample rests with the top ten.

The cohort consisted of 600 to 750 healthy bone marrow donors. All cohort members were sampled while nominally healthy, although unrecorded immune exposures were likely present. The donor tested CMV seronegative and was one of the 352 seronegative cohort members. Each donor provided a peripheral blood sample, and peripheral blood mononuclear cells were used for TCR beta sequencing. The Qiagen DNeasy Blood Extraction Kit was used to extract genomic DNA from the blood cell samples. The rearrangement combines TRBV9 with TRBJ2-2, with 9 bases matching TRBD2. Sequenced: PBMCs. This receptor was obtained from a male donor in good health and CMV-seronegative. The bases read TGTGCCAGCAGCGTACTAGCGGGATATCCGCCCCCTACCGGGGAGCTGTTTTTT. The resulting protein is CASSVLAGYPPPTGELFF.